The 2 T cell receptor beta chains in this list originate from one sample, sequenced in a study of molecular identifiers for immune sequencing clone quantification listed by TCRdb under 2018. Library creation used PCR. The run used an Illumina HiSeq 4000. The public sequencing data were trimmed at Q25 with fastp and processed into clonotypes with MiXCR by TCRdb, which kept only in-frame beta chains. Each CDR3 protein gets just one entry, which takes the most common genes and DNA from the rows behind it. The sample table holds about half a million distinct CDR3 sequences, of which 20% to 25% were seen once. Under 0.85% of the sample is in the top ten clones. Sequencing was done on a sample of naive CD8+ T cells from blood, with Jurkat cell RNA spiked in. The cell subset or site label on this specimen signifies: FACS-sorted CD8+CD4-CCR7+CD45RA+ naive T cells. The source is a human donor in good health. Some libraries in this study had Jurkat cell RNA spiked in.

This clonotype was seen ten or more times. The rearrangement uses TRBV20-1 and TRBJ2-7; 9 nucleotides agree with TRBD2. The CDR3 runs to 14 residues. V lost 0 bases and J lost 3; bases outside the gene matches: 3. CDR1 and CDR2 from the germline V gene are DFQATT and SNEGSKA (reference sequence). CDR3 sequence reads: CSARDLAGSYEQYF. CDR3 in DNA: TGCAGTGCTAGAGATCTAGCGGGGAGCTACGAGCAGTACTTC.

Comments on this clonotype: In this CDR3 the conserved last residue, phenylalanine or tryptophan, is missing, so a read error is likely. V gene TRBV9 combines with J gene TRBJ2-3; D remains unclear. CDR3 length equals 15 residues. Per germline, CDR1 SGDLS and CDR2 YYNGEE. The V gene lost 0 bases and the J gene lost 2 bases, with 10 bases spanning the gap. CDR3 amino acids: CASSVEDRLTDTQYS. The CDR3 coding sequence is TGTGCCAGCAGCGTAGAGGACCGACTCACAGATACGCAGTATTCT.